The next 16 T cell receptor beta chains were all read from a single sample in a study of OX40 agonist ivuxolimab in advanced cancers. The table came from immunoSEQ multiplex PCR; TCRdb's copy has only in-frame clones and leaves some out. The sample lists 77,000 or so clones, less than 95% occurring once. Sequenced material: CD4+ or CD8+ T cells sorted from blood, taken in a trial of the OX40 agonist ivuxolimab. Source of these receptors: an adult with an advanced solid tumor such as melanoma, head and neck, liver or kidney cancer.

The chain couples TRBV5-1 to TRBJ1-1, with D perhaps TRBD1 (6 bases). Germline CDR1 is SGHRS and CDR2 is YFSETQ. This CDR3 contains 17 residues. V lost 0 bases and J lost 0, with 15 bases in between. CDR3 DNA sequence: TGCGCCAGCAGCTTGGGGCCAGGGGACGGTGTGAACACTGAAGCTTTCTTT. Translating gives CASSLGPGDGVNTEAFF.

The J gene is TRBJ2-3, the V gene TRBV27, with D perhaps matching TRBD1 or TRBD2 (5 bases each). The CDR3 length is 16 residues. The germline V gene has CDR1 MNHEY and CDR2 SMNVEV (reference sequence). Trimming took off 6 bases at V and 2 bases at J, with 18 bases between the two ends. CDR3 residues: CASSPWGSTFTDTQYF. The CDR3 DNA reads TGTGCCAGCAGCCCCTGGGGGTCCACTTTCACAGATACGCAGTATTTT.

V and J are TRBV10-3 and TRBJ2-3; the D is unclear. V shed 3 bases and J shed 4 bases, with 5 bases lying between them. Germline lookup yields CDR1 ENHRY and CDR2 SYGVKD. This CDR3 region has 12 residues. The CDR3: CAISENSDTQYF. The DNA of the CDR3 is TGTGCCATCAGTGAAAACTCAGATACGCAGTATTTT.

The chain recombines TRBV2 with TRBJ2-6; D is possibly TRBD2 (5 bases). Germline V gene lookup returns CDR1 SNHLY and CDR2 FYNNEI. This CDR3 region has 15 residues. V shed 5 bases and J shed 4 bases, with 12 bases lying between them. The CDR3 loop is CASSPTRGGANVLTF. CDR3 coding DNA: TGTGCCAGCAGTCCAACCCGAGGGGGGGCCAACGTCCTGACTTTC.

The V gene is TRBV6-1, the J gene TRBJ2-2, with D possibly matching TRBD2 (5 bases). Germline CDR1 MNHNS, CDR2 SASEGT. V was trimmed by 5 bases and J by 6 bases, leaving 10 bases between them. The CDR3 has 13 residues. The CDR3 nucleotides read TGTGCCAGCAGTCCTCGAGGGCCCGGGGAGCTGTTTTTT. Translated, it gives CASSPRGPGELFF.

This sequence joins TRBV5-8 and TRBJ1-1; 7 nucleotides match TRBD1. Per the germline V gene, CDR1 is SGHTS and CDR2 is YDEGEE. There are 15 residues in the CDR3. The trim removed 7 bases at V and 10 bases at J, leaving 19 bases unmatched. Here the CDR3 reads CASDWLNGQAYGAFF. CDR3 in DNA: TGTGCCAGCGACTGGCTAAACGGACAGGCCTATGGAGCTTTCTTT.

This clone showed up just once. The V gene is TRBV5-1, the J gene TRBJ2-7; tentatively, D is TRBD2 (6 bases). The CDR3 is made up of 14 amino acids. V lost 1 base and J 3 bases, leaving 11 bases between the germline ends. Germline V gene lookup returns CDR1 SGHRS and CDR2 YFSETQ. The CDR3: CASSLSSGSYEQYF. The CDR3 region has the DNA TGCGCCAGCAGCTTGAGTTCCGGGAGCTACGAGCAGTACTTC.

For the CDR3, the DNA is TGTGCCAGCAGTAGGGTGGACAGTCGCAATCAGCCCCAGCATTTT. Translating gives CASSRVDSRNQPQHF. The chain combines TRBV6-1 with TRBJ1-5; perhaps TRBD1 as D (6 bases). The germline V gene has CDR1 MNHNS and CDR2 SASEGT. This CDR3 is 15 amino acids long. Trimming took off 5 bases at V and 2 bases at J, with 13 bases between the two ends.

This clone occurred a few times. The chain joins TRBV6-5 to TRBJ1-2, with D possibly matching TRBD1 (6 bases). Germline CDR1 MNHEY, CDR2 SVGAGI. There are 13 residues in the CDR3. Trimming took off 2 bases at V and 8 bases at J, with 12 bases between the two ends. The DNA for the CDR3 is TGTGCCAGCAGTTACGGGGGCCTGAGAGGCTACACCTTC. Translated: CASSYGGLRGYTF.

The chain uses TRBV4-3 and TRBJ1-4; 8 nucleotides agree with TRBD1. The CDR3 runs to 20 residues. Per germline, CDR1 LGHNA and CDR2 YSLEER. V shed 6 bases, J shed 0 bases, and the junction held 18 bases outside the gene matches. The CDR3 is CASSQGRTGTIPPTNEKLFF. The CDR3 DNA follows: TGCGCCAGCAGTCAGGGACGGACAGGGACAATCCCTCCAACTAATGAAAAACTGTTTTTT.

The chain employs TRBV5-6 and TRBJ1-2; 7 bases match TRBD1. The J segment lost 2 bases and the V segment lost 4 bases, leaving 8 bases of the junction unmatched. This CDR3 is built from 15 residues. The germline CDR1 and CDR2 sequences are SGHDT and YYEEEE. The CDR3 region is CASSGPLGQNYGYTF. DNA of the CDR3: TGTGCCAGCAGCGGACCTCTGGGACAGAACTATGGCTACACCTTC.

This clone has a single count. The chain links TRBV9 to TRBJ2-1; D is ambiguous. This CDR3 region has 14 residues. From germline, CDR1 is SGDLS and CDR2 YYNGEE. Trimming removed 0 bases from V and 6 bases from J, with 10 bases in between. The CDR3 sequence: CASSVAVVPNEQFF. CDR3 coding DNA: TGTGCCAGCAGCGTAGCAGTGGTGCCCAATGAGCAGTTCTTC.

The chain carries TRBV7-8 and TRBJ1-2, with a possible D match to TRBD1 (5 bases). CDR1 SGHVS and CDR2 FQNEAQ come from the germline V gene. The V end was cut by 7 bases, the J end by 0 bases, with 12 bases between. CDR3 length equals 14 residues. The CDR3 DNA sequence: TGTGCCAGCACCCCGACAGACCCTAACTATGGCTACACCTTC. It yields the protein CASTPTDPNYGYTF.

The chain uses TRBV7-9 and TRBJ2-1; D might be TRBD1 or TRBD2, each matching 5 bases. Trimming stripped 6 bases from V and 4 bases from J, with 16 bases between. The CDR3 extends over 15 amino acids. The germline CDR1 and CDR2 sequences are SEHNR and FQNEAQ (reference sequence). Here the CDR3 reads CASRKSWDGYNEQFF. The DNA of the CDR3 is TGTGCCAGCAGGAAATCCTGGGACGGATACAATGAGCAGTTCTTC.

The chain uses TRBV5-1 and TRBJ2-1; 9 bases are a match to TRBD2. CDR1 and CDR2 from the germline V gene are SGHRS and YFSETQ. CDR3 length: 16 residues. V was clipped by 3 bases and J by 1 base; unmatched bases: 5. CDR3 loop: CASSWIAGESYNEQFF. The CDR3 DNA sequence: TGCGCCAGCAGCTGGATAGCGGGGGAATCCTACAATGAGCAGTTCTTC.

This rearrangement joins TRBV19 to TRBJ2-5, with D hard to call. The CDR3 covers 17 residues. V lost 7 bases and J lost 2, with 23 bases in between. CDR1 LNHDA and CDR2 SQIVND come from the germline V gene (reference sequence). As DNA, the CDR3 is TGTGCCAGTAAAACAAACCACGGACGACGAGCTCAAGAGACCCAGTACTTC. Residues: CASKTNHGRRAQETQYF. The full variable domain, rest sourced from reference TRBV19 and TRBJ2-5, is DGGITQSPKYLFRKEGQNVTLSCEQNLNHDAMYWYRQDPGQGLRLIYYSQIVNDFQKGDIAEGYSVSREKKESFPLTVTSAQKNPTAFYLCASKTNHGRRAQETQYFGPGTRLLVL.